This passage covers 19 T cell receptor beta chains from one sample sequenced in a study of CD8 T cells in Susac syndrome. Random hexamers served to reverse transcribe roughly 0.5 to 1 ug RNA. TCRdb independently ran MiXCR on the immunoSEQ multiplex PCR reads; one entry per CDR3 protein. The table records under 95,000 distinct CDR3 sequences, about 93% of them present only once. The sequencing sample was made of CD4+ T cells from PBMCs. Receptors originate from a human donor with Susac syndrome.

The rearrangement links TRBV14 to TRBJ2-3; 9 bases are a match to TRBD2. CDR1 is SGHDN, CDR2 FVKESK, per germline. V was pared by 4 bases and J by 0 bases, with 8 bases of the junction left unmatched. This CDR3 region has 17 residues. The DNA of the CDR3 is TGTGCCAGCAGCCTCCGACTAGCGGCTTCTAGCACAGATACGCAGTATTTT. This translates into CASSLRLAASSTDTQYF.

The rearrangement links TRBV12-3 or TRBV12-4 to TRBJ1-1; TRBD1 might be the D (6 bases). Trimming took 5 bases from V and 4 from J, leaving 14 bases between them. The CDR3 is 14 residues long. CDR3 sequence (DNA): TGTGCCAGCAGTCCAATCAGGGGAGGCACTGAAGCTTTCTTT. Amino acid sequence: CASSPIRGGTEAFF.

The chain recombines TRBV24-1 with TRBJ2-3; D is unresolved. This CDR3 has 14 residues. Germline CDR1 KGHDR, CDR2 SFDVKD. V was clipped by 3 bases and J by 5 bases, with 11 bases between them. Written as DNA, the CDR3 is TGTGCCACCAGTGATCGATCCCGGAGAGATACGCAGTATTTT. This translates into CATSDRSRRDTQYF.

This chain uses TRBV1 with TRBJ2-2; the D call in the table, TRBD1, was not verified against the DNA. TRBV1 is a pseudogene locus. The CDR3 loop spans 16 amino acids. The CDR3 region is CTSSQDCQGITGELFF. The CDR3 region has the DNA TGCACCAGCAGCCAAGATTGTCAGGGAATAACCGGGGAGCTGTTTTTT.

The chain employs TRBV3-1 and TRBJ1-2; 7 bases align to TRBD1. Germline lookup yields CDR1 LGHDT and CDR2 YNNKEL (reference sequence). With 3 bases clipped from V and 8 bases from J, the junction kept 12 bases outside the gene matches. The CDR3 is made up of 15 amino acids. The CDR3 coding sequence is TGTGCCAGCAGCCAGGTTCCTCGGGACAGACGAGGCTACACCTTC. Protein sequence: CASSQVPRDRRGYTF.

This clonotype was observed a single time. This chain links TRBV27 with TRBJ1-5, with 8 bases identical to TRBD1. Germline V lookup: CDR1 MNHEY, CDR2 SMNVEV (reference sequence). The CDR3 is made up of 13 amino acids. After removal of 4 bases from V and 8 bases from J, the junction contained 4 bases not matched to a gene. This CDR3 is CASSWAGGEPQHF. CDR3 coding DNA: TGTGCCAGCAGTTGGGCAGGGGGCGAGCCCCAGCATTTT.

CDR3: CAWSSRGHEKLFF. In nucleotides, the CDR3 is TGTGCCTGGAGTAGCAGGGGGCATGAAAAACTGTTTTTT. The V gene is TRBV30, the J gene TRBJ1-4; 8 bases match TRBD1. The CDR3 is made up of 13 amino acids. The ends lost 2 bases at V and 6 bases at J; junction bases unmatched: 2. Per the germline V gene, CDR1 is GTSNPN and CDR2 is SVGIG (reference sequence). Full variable domain (rest looked up from reference TRBV30 and TRBJ1-4): SQTIHQWPATLVQPVGSPLSLECTVEGTSNPNLYWYRQAAGRGLQLLFYSVGIGQISSEVPQNLSASRPQDRQFILSSKKLLLSDSGFYLCAWSSRGHEKLFFGSGTQLSVL.

The V call is TRBV12-3 or TRBV12-4, the J call TRBJ1-3, with 12 nucleotides matching TRBD1. J was trimmed by 7 bases and V by 7 bases; bases with no gene match: 5. The CDR3 is 14 residues long. In nucleotides, the CDR3 is TGTGCCAGCAAGGGGACAGGGGGCTTCAACACCATATATTTT. It codes for CASKGTGGFNTIYF.

The chain couples TRBV20-1 to TRBJ1-5; D remains ambiguous. CDR1 is DFQATT, CDR2 SNEGSKA, per germline (reference sequence). CDR3 size: 13 residues. The ends were cut back, 6 bases at V and 2 bases at J, with 11 bases in the middle. The CDR3, as DNA: TGCAGTGCCACCGACATGGGCAATCAGCCCCAGCATTTT. Protein product: CSATDMGNQPQHF.

The chain joins TRBV4-3 to TRBJ1-2; D gene unclear. V lost 0 bases, J lost 8 bases, and 10 bases lay in between. CDR1 LGHNA and CDR2 YSLEER come from the germline V gene. The CDR3 covers 13 residues. The CDR3 DNA sequence: TGCGCCAGCAGCCAAGATCGTCGCGCGGGCTACACCTTC. Translating it yields CASSQDRRAGYTF.

The CDR3: CASSPTINEQFF. CDR3 sequence (DNA): TGTGCCAGCAGTCCGACCATCAATGAGCAGTTCTTC. The rearrangement links TRBV27 to TRBJ2-1, with unresolved D. This CDR3 has 12 residues. Germline lookup yields CDR1 MNHEY and CDR2 SMNVEV (reference sequence). The V end was cut by 5 bases, the J end by 6 bases, with 8 bases between.

This clonotype appeared once. The chain employs TRBV9 and TRBJ2-2; D unresolved. Trimming took off 6 bases at V and 3 bases at J, with 9 bases between the two ends. The CDR3 has 13 residues. The germline V gene has CDR1 SGDLS and CDR2 YYNGEE. In DNA, the CDR3 is TGTGCCAGCAAGCAGGATTACACCGGGGAGCTGTTTTTT. Its translation is CASKQDYTGELFF.

This clonotype was detected once. The chain carries TRBV12-5 and TRBJ2-5, with D unclear. The V gene lost 0 bases and the J gene lost 5 bases, with 28 bases spanning the gap. The CDR3 has 20 amino acids. The germline V gene has CDR1 LGHNT and CDR2 FRNRAP. The CDR3 nucleotides are TGTGCTAGTGGTTTGGTACCATCCGTGGCAGTTATTCGGTTTAAGGAGACCCAGTACTTC. It yields the protein CASGLVPSVAVIRFKETQYF.

CDR3 in DNA: TGTGCCAGCAGTTACTCGACATCAAGGCACGAGCAGTACTTC. Translation: CASSYSTSRHEQYF. The rearrangement joins TRBV6-5 to TRBJ2-7; D gene uncertain. The germline CDR1 and CDR2 sequences are MNHEY and SVGAGI. The germline V and J ends were trimmed by 0 bases and 5 bases, with 11 bases remaining between them. This CDR3 comprises 14 residues.

The chain carries TRBV30 and TRBJ2-5; TRBD2 aligns across 12 bases. V shed 1 base, J shed 4 bases, and the junction held 7 bases outside the gene matches. This CDR3 has 16 amino acids. Germline CDR1 GTSNPN, CDR2 SVGIG (reference sequence). CDR3: CAWSGPSGGAGETQYF. In DNA, the CDR3 is TGTGCCTGGAGTGGACCTAGCGGGGGGGCGGGAGAGACCCAGTACTTC. Complete variable domain (other parts from reference TRBV30 and TRBJ2-5): SQTIHQWPATLVQPVGSPLSLECTVEGTSNPNLYWYRQAAGRGLQLLFYSVGIGQISSEVPQNLSASRPQDRQFILSSKKLLLSDSGFYLCAWSGPSGGAGETQYFGPGTRLLVL.

This chain links TRBV5-4 with TRBJ2-1, with a tentative D call TRBD2 (5 bases). Trimming shortened V by 4 bases and J by 2 bases, and 10 bases separated the two germline ends. Per germline, CDR1 SGHNT and CDR2 YYREEE (reference sequence). CDR3 length: 14 amino acids. CDR3 residues: CASSHPRAYNEQFF. The DNA for the CDR3 is TGTGCCAGCAGCCATCCGAGGGCCTACAATGAGCAGTTCTTC.

This clonotype appeared a few times. V gene TRBV4-1 combines with J gene TRBJ2-1, with TRBD1 identical over 9 bases. V dropped 3 bases and J dropped 9; count of bases not matched to a gene: 6. The CDR3 spans 14 residues. Germline assignment: CDR1 MGHRA and CDR2 YSYEKL. The CDR3 DNA reads TGCGCCAGCAGCCACAGGACAGGGGACACTGAGCAGTTCTTC. It yields the protein CASSHRTGDTEQFF.

There are a few counts of this clonotype. The rearrangement uses TRBV29-1 and TRBJ2-7; TRBD1 agrees at 8 bases. The CDR3 runs 14 residues. Looked up from germline, CDR1 is SQVTM and CDR2 is ANQGSEA. J was trimmed by 4 bases and V by 3 bases; bases with no gene match: 8. The CDR3 is CSVDPTGAGYEQYF. The CDR3 coding sequence is TGCAGCGTTGACCCGACAGGGGCAGGATACGAGCAGTACTTC.

The rearrangement links TRBV7-2 to TRBJ2-7, with a weak D call TRBD1 (5 bases). The length of the CDR3 is 16 residues. Germline lookup yields CDR1 SGHTA and CDR2 FQGNSA. The V end was cut by 3 bases, the J end by 1 base, with 16 bases between. The CDR3 sequence: CASSLSTDSASYEQYF. The CDR3 nucleotides are TGTGCCAGCAGCTTGAGTACAGACAGCGCGTCCTACGAGCAGTACTTC.